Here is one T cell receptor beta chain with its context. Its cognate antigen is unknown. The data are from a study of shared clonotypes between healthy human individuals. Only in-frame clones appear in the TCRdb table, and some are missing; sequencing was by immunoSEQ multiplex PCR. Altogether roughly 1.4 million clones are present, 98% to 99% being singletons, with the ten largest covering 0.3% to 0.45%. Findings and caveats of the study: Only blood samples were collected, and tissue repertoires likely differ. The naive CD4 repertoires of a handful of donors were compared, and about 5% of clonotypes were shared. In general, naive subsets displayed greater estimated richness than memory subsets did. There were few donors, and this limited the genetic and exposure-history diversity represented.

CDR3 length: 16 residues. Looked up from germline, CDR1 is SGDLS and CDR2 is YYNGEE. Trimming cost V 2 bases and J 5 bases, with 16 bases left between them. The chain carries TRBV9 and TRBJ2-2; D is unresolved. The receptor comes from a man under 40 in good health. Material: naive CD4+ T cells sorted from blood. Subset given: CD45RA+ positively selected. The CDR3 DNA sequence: TGTGCCAGCAGCGTGTTAGACGTCCGGGTTACCGGGGAGCTGTTTTTT. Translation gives CASSVLDVRVTGELFF.